This TCR beta chain is from a study of PD-1 blockade in mismatch repair-deficient tumors. Study overall: Patients had about 13 mismatch repair-deficient cancer types and were previously treated and progressing. Findings and limits, study-wide: Tumor-resident clones, often undetectable pretreatment in blood, expanded then contracted after pembrolizumab.

In the case of this clone: Its antigen is currently unknown.

All patients were mismatch repair deficient, assessed by either PCR or immunohistochemistry. Data came from immunoSEQ multiplex PCR; TCRdb stores just in-frame clones and leaves some out. Among more than 95,000 clones listed, 70% to 90% were seen once. This TCR came from an adult with mismatch repair-deficient cancer. Sequenced here: peripheral blood, sampled 44 weeks after starting pembrolizumab.

CDR3 in amino acids: CASSIFVGTSGNNEQFF. CDR3 coding DNA: TGTGCCAGTAGTATTTTCGTCGGGACTAGCGGAAACAATGAGCAGTTCTTC. This sequence joins TRBV19 and TRBJ2-1, with TRBD2 matching 11 bases. The V gene end was trimmed by 3 bases and the J gene end by 5 bases; junction bases not matched to a gene: 9. This CDR3 is built from 17 residues. Per the germline V gene, CDR1 is LNHDA and CDR2 is SQIVND (reference sequence).